The present T cell receptor beta chain was sequenced within a study of T-cell memory formation after mild COVID-19. Study-wide background: For the most part, TCR clusters were specific to one donor.

CDR3 size: 17 residues. Germline CDR1 MNHEY, CDR2 SVGEGT. V lost 2 bases and J 0 bases, leaving 15 bases between the germline ends. TCRdb analysed the 5' RACE reads with MiXCR anew, one entry per CDR3 protein. The repertoire includes a few hundred thousand distinct CDR3 sequences, less than 20% of them detected once, and around a fifth sits in the top ten. In its sample, this clonotype was seen a few times. The sequence was collected from a man aged 18-30 years who had mild COVID-19 (a few samples of this study predate the infection). Cell type and time point are not known. Sequences were obtained from PBMCs or a T cell subset sorted from them (not recorded which). The rearrangement uses TRBV6-2 or TRBV6-3 and TRBJ2-3, with D possibly being TRBD2 (5 bases). DNA of the CDR3: TGTGCCAGCAGTTACCTATGGAGCGGAGAAAGCACAGATACGCAGTATTTT. Residues: CASSYLWSGESTDTQYF.